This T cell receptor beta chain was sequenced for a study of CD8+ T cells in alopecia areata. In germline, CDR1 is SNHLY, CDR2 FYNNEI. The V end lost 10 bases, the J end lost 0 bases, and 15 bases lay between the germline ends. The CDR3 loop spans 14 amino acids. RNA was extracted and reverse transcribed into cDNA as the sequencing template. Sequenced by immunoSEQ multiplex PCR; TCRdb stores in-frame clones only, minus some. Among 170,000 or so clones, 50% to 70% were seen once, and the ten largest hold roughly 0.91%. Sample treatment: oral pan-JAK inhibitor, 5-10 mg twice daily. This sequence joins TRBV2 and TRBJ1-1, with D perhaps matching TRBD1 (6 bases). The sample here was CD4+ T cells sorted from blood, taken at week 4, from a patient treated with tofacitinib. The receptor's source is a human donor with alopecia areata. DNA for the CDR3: TGTGCCACTTCGGGGGGCGCGTTGAACACTGAAGCTTTCTTT. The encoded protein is CATSGGALNTEAFF.